Each of the 7 T cell receptor beta chains below was sequenced from the same sample in a study of somatic mutations in cytotoxic T cells in rheumatoid arthritis. TCRdb keeps only in-frame clones here, not all; method: immunoSEQ multiplex PCR. The data show about 6,600 clones, roughly 70% seen once. Sequencing was carried out using CD8+ T cells sorted from blood. The origin of the receptors is a man in his forties in good health.

The rearrangement uses TRBV4-1 and TRBJ1-6, with 7 nucleotides matching TRBD1. V dropped 2 bases and J dropped 6; count of bases not matched to a gene: 4. This CDR3 spans 15 amino acids. In germline, CDR1 is MGHRA, CDR2 YSYEKL. In nucleotides, the CDR3 is TGCGCCAGCAGCCAAAGGACAGGCTTTAATTCACCCCTCCACTTT. Residues: CASSQRTGFNSPLHF.

This clone was observed a handful of times. The rearrangement links TRBV4-2 to TRBJ2-1, with no clear D. CDR3 length equals 11 residues. The V and J ends lost 1 base and 6 bases respectively, with 1 base between them. CDR1 and CDR2 from the germline V gene are LGHNA and YNFKEQ. The CDR3 loop reads CASSQVNEQFF. For the CDR3, the DNA is TGTGCCAGCAGCCAAGTCAATGAGCAGTTCTTC.

The chain is built from TRBV5-1 and TRBJ2-7; a possible D gene is TRBD2 (6 bases). The CDR3 runs to 16 residues. Deletions cut 4 bases from V and 3 bases from J, with 20 bases between. Germline loops: CDR1 SGHRS, CDR2 YFSETQ. The CDR3 nucleotides read TGCGCCAGCAGCCAGAGTTCGCGGGGCCCGGGCTACGAGCAGTACTTC. It specifies CASSQSSRGPGYEQYF. The complete variable domain, with remaining parts taken from reference TRBV5-1 and TRBJ2-7, reads KAGVTQTPRYLIKTRGQQVTLSCSPISGHRSVSWYQQTPGQGLQFLFEYFSETQRNKGNFPGRFSGRQFSNSRSEMNVSTLELGDSALYLCASSQSSRGPGYEQYFGPGTRLTVT.

By its share, this clone is medium-sized. This sequence joins TRBV7-6 and TRBJ1-1; D is unclear. The CDR3 extends over 13 amino acids. Deletions cut 4 bases from V and 3 bases from J, with 9 bases between. Germline values: CDR1 SGHVS, CDR2 FNYEAQ. CDR3 in amino acids: CASSSKGYTEAFF. CDR3 nucleotides: TGTGCCAGCAGCTCCAAGGGATACACTGAAGCTTTCTTT.

V usage is TRBV6-4 and J usage is TRBJ2-6; D remains ambiguous. V lost 0 bases and J 0 bases, leaving 3 bases between the germline ends. This CDR3 spans 15 amino acids. Per the germline V gene, CDR1 is MRHNA and CDR2 is SNTAGT. The CDR3, as DNA: TGTGCCAGCAGTGACTCACACTCTGGGGCCAACGTCCTGACTTTC. It encodes CASSDSHSGANVLTF.

The chain couples TRBV7-9 to TRBJ1-6; D unresolved. In germline, CDR1 is SEHNR, CDR2 FQNEAQ (reference sequence). The germline V and J ends were trimmed by 5 bases and 10 bases, with 21 bases remaining between them. The CDR3 consists of 16 residues. The CDR3 DNA reads TGTGCCAGCAGCCCAGGAGGTCTCGGTGGCCGCTCACCCCTCCACTTT. Translation: CASSPGGLGGRSPLHF. Full variable domain (remainder filled in from reference TRBV7-9 and TRBJ1-6): DTGVSQNPRHKITKRGQNVTFRCDPISEHNRLYWYRQTLGQGPEFLTYFQNEAQLEKSRLLSDRFSAERPKGSFSTLEIQRTEQGDSAMYLCASSPGGLGGRSPLHFGNGTRLTVT.

The CDR3 here is CASSMRAGDYGYTF. In DNA form, the CDR3 reads TGTGCCAGTAGTATGAGGGCAGGGGACTATGGCTACACCTTC. This chain links TRBV19 with TRBJ1-2, with D possibly being TRBD1 (6 bases). The CDR3 contains 14 residues. Germline V gene data show CDR1 as LNHDA and CDR2 as SQIVND (reference sequence). Between the trimmed V and J ends, which lost 3 bases and 3 bases, there was a span of 11 bases.